A single sample is the source of the 23 T cell receptor beta chains below, sequenced in a study of blood T cell repertoires in COVID-19. Data came from immunoSEQ multiplex PCR; TCRdb stores just in-frame clones and leaves some out. Of 170,000 or so clones detected, roughly 84% appear once; the ten largest clones hold less than 3.5%. Sequencing was done on a sample of peripheral blood. Receptors originate from a woman aged 60-75 years with acute or convalescent COVID-19.

This clone was detected once. The chain recombines TRBV24-1 with TRBJ2-3; D is unresolved. Germline loops: CDR1 KGHDR, CDR2 SFDVKD. V was clipped by 0 bases and J by 2 bases, with 2 bases between them. The CDR3 has 13 residues. The CDR3 here is CATSDLLTDTQYF. The CDR3 DNA reads TGTGCCACCAGTGATTTGCTCACAGATACGCAGTATTTT.

The V call is TRBV4-1, the J call TRBJ2-7; a possible D gene is TRBD1 (5 bases). The length of the CDR3 is 14 residues. The germline CDR1 and CDR2 sequences are MGHRA and YSYEKL. V was cut by 0 bases and J by 6 bases, with 12 bases left in between. The CDR3 nucleotides are TGCGCCAGCAGCCAAGATGGAACAGGCCTCGAGCAGTACTTC. Residues: CASSQDGTGLEQYF.

The chain joins TRBV7-2 to TRBJ2-3, with a possible D match to TRBD2 (6 bases). The V end was cut by 3 bases, the J end by 0 bases, with 13 bases between. CDR3 size: 16 residues. The germline gives CDR1 SGHTA, CDR2 FQGNSA. This CDR3 reads CASSLYGGESTDTQYF. The CDR3 DNA follows: TGTGCCAGCAGCTTGTACGGCGGGGAGAGCACAGATACGCAGTATTTT.

This chain links TRBV5-1 with TRBJ2-5; 14 positions match TRBD2. Unmatched junction bases numbered 0, after V lost 7 bases and J lost 1 base. Per the germline V gene, CDR1 is SGHRS and CDR2 is YFSETQ. The CDR3 length is 14 residues. DNA for the CDR3: TGCGCCAGCGGGACTAGCGGGGGCCAAGAGACCCAGTACTTC. This sequence encodes CASGTSGGQETQYF. Based on the CDR3 plus reference TRBV5-1 and TRBJ2-5, the full variable domain is KAGVTQTPRYLIKTRGQQVTLSCSPISGHRSVSWYQQTPGQGLQFLFEYFSETQRNKGNFPGRFSGRQFSNSRSEMNVSTLELGDSALYLCASGTSGGQETQYFGPGTRLLVL.

The rearrangement joins TRBV11-2 to TRBJ2-3; 12 positions match TRBD2. Trimming cost V 0 bases and J 4 bases; bases outside gene matches: 8. CDR1 is SGHAT and CDR2 is FQNNGV in the germline V gene. This CDR3 has 18 amino acids. In DNA form, the CDR3 reads TGTGCCAGCAGCTTAGATCTTAGGACTAGCGGGGCATCAGATACGCAGTATTTT. Encoded protein: CASSLDLRTSGASDTQYF.

The gene calls are TRBV7-2 and TRBJ2-2, with a weak D call TRBD1 (6 bases). This CDR3 region has 15 residues. The germline V gene encodes CDR1 SGHTA and CDR2 FQGNSA. V lost 5 bases, J lost 2 bases, and 12 bases lay in between. The CDR3 loop is CASSPRQANTGELFF. The DNA for the CDR3 is TGTGCCAGCAGCCCCCGACAGGCCAACACCGGGGAGCTGTTTTTT.

The chain uses TRBV28 and TRBJ1-1; a possible D gene is TRBD1 (5 bases). This CDR3 comprises 14 residues. Germline V gene data show CDR1 as MDHEN and CDR2 as SYDVKM. Trimming shortened V by 9 bases and J by 6 bases, and 20 bases separated the two germline ends. The CDR3 here is CASELQGSRAEAFF. DNA of the CDR3: TGTGCCAGTGAACTTCAGGGTTCTCGGGCTGAAGCTTTCTTT.

In DNA form, the CDR3 reads TGCGCCAGCAGCCAGGACAGGGGGACAGATACGCAGTATTTT. Protein product: CASSQDRGTDTQYF. The chain couples TRBV4-1 to TRBJ2-3, with 10 bases matching TRBD1. This CDR3 contains 14 residues. Per the germline V gene, CDR1 is MGHRA and CDR2 is YSYEKL. V shed 3 bases, J shed 3 bases, and the junction held 0 bases outside the gene matches.

This clone was picked up one time. V usage is TRBV9 and J usage is TRBJ2-5, with 14 positions matching TRBD2. CDR3 length: 17 amino acids. Trimming cost V 0 bases and J 3 bases; bases outside gene matches: 4. Germline CDR1 SGDLS, CDR2 YYNGEE. CDR3 sequence (DNA): TGTGCCAGCAGCGTAGTAGGGGGACTAGCGGGGGAAGAGACCCAGTACTTC. As protein: CASSVVGGLAGEETQYF.

The chain carries TRBV11-2 and TRBJ2-2; possibly TRBD2 for D (5 bases). The length of the CDR3 is 12 residues. Germline-derived CDR1 and CDR2 are SGHAT and FQNNGV. V was clipped by 0 bases and J by 13 bases, with 9 bases between them. The CDR3 is CASSLDRRGLFF. As DNA, the CDR3 is TGTGCCAGCAGCTTAGACCGACGGGGGCTGTTTTTT.

With regard to this clone: At one end the junction does not follow the germline gene, possibly because of a read error. This chain uses TRBV19 with TRBJ1-2; the match to TRBD1 covers 7 bases. This CDR3 comprises 11 residues. Per germline, CDR1 LNHDA and CDR2 SQIVND (reference sequence). CDR3 protein: CASRASGTDAF. CDR3 coding DNA: TGTGCCAGTAGGGCCTCCGGGACAGATGCCTTC.

V gene TRBV19 combines with J gene TRBJ2-7, with D possibly matching TRBD2 (6 bases). From germline, CDR1 is LNHDA and CDR2 SQIVND (reference sequence). The CDR3 extends over 14 amino acids. V gave up 5 bases and J gave up 1 base, with 12 bases separating them. CDR3 DNA sequence: TGTGCCAGTAGTCTCCCGGGGACTTCCTACGAGCAGTACTTC. It specifies CASSLPGTSYEQYF.

The chain is built from TRBV5-6 and TRBJ2-2, with TRBD2 matching 14 bases. The V gene's germline CDR1 is SGHDT and CDR2 YYEEEE. The CDR3 has 17 residues. The J segment lost 6 bases and the V segment lost 4 bases, leaving 8 bases of the junction unmatched. CDR3 in amino acids: CASSDLGLAGVPGELFF. The CDR3 nucleotides are TGTGCCAGCAGCGACCTGGGACTAGCGGGGGTACCCGGGGAGCTGTTTTTT.

The chain couples TRBV10-3 to TRBJ2-2, with 7 nucleotides matching TRBD2. In germline, CDR1 is ENHRY, CDR2 SYGVKD. This CDR3 region has 16 residues. V trimming: 4 bases; J trimming: 0 bases; junction bases outside the gene matches: 5. CDR3 sequence reads: CAISGGGGANTGELFF. For the CDR3, the DNA is TGTGCCATCAGTGGGGGCGGGGGAGCGAACACCGGGGAGCTGTTTTTT.

CDR3 sequence: CASSELLAGATGELFF. The CDR3 nucleotides are TGTGCCAGCAGTGAACTACTAGCGGGGGCCACCGGGGAGCTGTTTTTT. The genes are TRBV2 and TRBJ2-2, with 11 bases identical to TRBD2. From germline, CDR1 is SNHLY and CDR2 FYNNEI. CDR3 length: 16 residues. V gave up 2 bases and J gave up 4 bases; unmatched junction bases: 3. Full variable domain (rest looked up from reference TRBV2 and TRBJ2-2): EPEVTQTPSHQVTQMGQEVILRCVPISNHLYFYWYRQILGQKVEFLVSFYNNEISEKSEIFDDQFSVERPDGSNFTLKIRSTKLEDSAMYFCASSELLAGATGELFFGEGSRLTVL.

This clone was seen only a few times. CDR3 in amino acids: CASRSDRATGELFF. The CDR3 DNA reads as TGCGCCAGCAGATCCGACAGGGCCACCGGGGAGCTGTTTTTT. The chain is built from TRBV10-1 and TRBJ2-2; 7 positions agree with TRBD1. V shed 6 bases, J shed 4 bases, and the junction held 5 bases outside the gene matches. This CDR3 is 14 amino acids long. Germline CDR1 and CDR2: WNHNN and SYGVQD (reference sequence).

The rearrangement uses TRBV6-5 and TRBJ1-2; 12 nucleotides align to TRBD1. V was clipped by 6 bases and J by 7 bases; unmatched bases: 9. Germline-derived CDR1 and CDR2 are MNHEY and SVGAGI. CDR3 length: 15 residues. The CDR3 region is CASRGTGTGGLGYTF. The DNA for the CDR3 is TGTGCCAGCAGGGGAACCGGGACAGGGGGCCTTGGCTACACCTTC.

The rearrangement links TRBV28 to TRBJ1-2, with D tentatively TRBD1 (6 bases). The CDR3 contains 12 residues. V lost 5 bases and J 13 bases, leaving 17 bases between the germline ends. Germline V gene data show CDR1 as MDHEN and CDR2 as SYDVKM. The CDR3 sequence: CASSIPTGRSTF. CDR3 DNA sequence: TGTGCCAGCAGTATCCCGACAGGCAGATCCACCTTC.

This chain links TRBV19 with TRBJ1-1; perhaps TRBD1 as D (5 bases). CDR1 LNHDA and CDR2 SQIVND come from the germline V gene (reference sequence). The CDR3 covers 18 residues. The V end was cut by 2 bases, the J end by 3 bases, with 22 bases between. The CDR3 sequence: CASSIRSGPWLGDTEAFF. CDR3 nucleotides: TGTGCCAGTAGTATACGGTCAGGCCCATGGTTAGGGGACACTGAAGCTTTCTTT. The full variable domain, rest sourced from reference TRBV19 and TRBJ1-1, is DGGITQSPKYLFRKEGQNVTLSCEQNLNHDAMYWYRQDPGQGLRLIYYSQIVNDFQKGDIAEGYSVSREKKESFPLTVTSAQKNPTAFYLCASSIRSGPWLGDTEAFFGQGTRLTVV.

The chain has TRBV6-5 and TRBJ2-1, with TRBD1 as a possible D gene (6 bases). Germline V gives CDR1 MNHEY, CDR2 SVGAGI. V lost 0 bases and J lost 7, with 10 bases in between. This CDR3 is built from 14 residues. The CDR3 sequence is CASSYSWGQNEQFF. The DNA of the CDR3 is TGTGCCAGCAGTTACTCGTGGGGGCAGAATGAGCAGTTCTTC.

This chain links TRBV28 with TRBJ1-2, with D perhaps matching TRBD1 (6 bases). This CDR3 spans 14 amino acids. V was clipped by 8 bases and J by 6 bases, with 19 bases between them. Germline loops: CDR1 MDHEN, CDR2 SYDVKM. The CDR3 DNA reads as TGTGCCAGCGGCACTACAGGGTTTGTTAATGGCTACACCTTC. Residues: CASGTTGFVNGYTF.

This chain uses TRBV6-5 with TRBJ2-5; 9 bases map to TRBD1. CDR1 is MNHEY and CDR2 is SVGAGI in the germline V gene. CDR3 length: 16 residues. Germline trimming cut 0 bases from V and 7 bases from J; bases unmatched to any gene: 9. The CDR3 loop reads CASSYSGGDRGGTQYF. CDR3 nucleotide sequence: TGTGCCAGCAGTTACTCAGGTGGAGACAGGGGGGGGACCCAGTACTTC.

The gene calls are TRBV3-1 (or the pseudogene TRBV3-2) and TRBJ1-5; possible D gene TRBD1, 5 bases. The CDR3 has 14 amino acids. CDR1 is LGHDT, CDR2 YNNKEL, per germline (reference sequence). Trimming left V 4 bases short and J 4 bases short, with 11 bases between. The CDR3 DNA follows: TGTGCCAGCAGCCCTCGGGACTTTAATCAGCCCCAGCATTTT. Translated: CASSPRDFNQPQHF.